These 9 T cell receptor beta chains came from one sample sequenced in a study of control samples from healthy donors and cancer patients. TCRdb's copy holds only in-frame clones and misses some; the assay was immunoSEQ multiplex PCR. The sample holds over 70,000 clones, 85% to 90% seen once. Sequencing was carried out using PBMCs. The origin of the receptors is a woman between 50 and 59 years old with colorectal cancer.

The V gene is TRBV18, the J gene TRBJ1-2; 8 nucleotides agree with TRBD1. J lost 6 bases, V lost 3 bases, and 3 bases had no gene match. Germline CDR1 KGHSH, CDR2 LQKENI. The CDR3 consists of 13 residues. The CDR3 region has the DNA TGTGCCAGCTCACCGGACAGGGAACATGGCTACACCTTC. Amino acids: CASSPDREHGYTF.

J is TRBJ2-7 and V is TRBV7-3; no definite D call. V lost 3 bases and J 6 bases, leaving 12 bases between the germline ends. Germline V gives CDR1 SGHTA, CDR2 FQGTGA. The CDR3 is 13 residues long. CDR3: CASSLGLFCEQYV. CDR3 sequence (DNA): TGTGCCAGCAGCTTGGGGTTATTTTGCGAGCAGTACGTC.

The chain carries TRBV7-8 and TRBJ1-4, with D hard to call. The V end was cut by 1 base, the J end by 15 bases, with 15 bases between. The CDR3 totals 13 residues. CDR1 SGHVS and CDR2 FQNEAQ come from the germline V gene. The CDR3 region is CASSLGLSSRLFF. The CDR3 DNA reads as TGTGCCAGCAGCTTAGGTTTGTCCTCGCGGTTGTTTTTT.

The chain has TRBV6-2 or TRBV6-3 and TRBJ1-1; D gene uncertain. CDR3 length: 14 residues. Looked up from germline, CDR1 is MNHEY and CDR2 is SVGEGT. Trimming shortened V by 0 bases and J by 11 bases, and 16 bases separated the two germline ends. CDR3 nucleotides: TGTGCCAGCAGTTACTCGAGCGGCAAGGCTTGGGCTTTCTTT. This translates into CASSYSSGKAWAFF.

The V gene is TRBV6-4, the J gene TRBJ2-1, with D possibly matching TRBD1 (5 bases). The CDR3 length is 14 residues. V lost 2 bases and J lost 4, with 9 bases in between. The V gene's germline CDR1 is MRHNA and CDR2 SNTAGT. The CDR3 DNA sequence: TGTGCCAGCAGTGACGGAAACAGGTACAATGAGCAGTTCTTC. Protein sequence: CASSDGNRYNEQFF.

This rearrangement joins TRBV18 to TRBJ1-4; D is uncertain. The CDR3 has 11 residues. V shed 6 bases and J shed 3 bases, with 2 bases lying between them. Germline-derived CDR1 and CDR2 are KGHSH and LQKENI. The CDR3 region is CASSSNEKLFF. The DNA for the CDR3 is TGTGCCAGCTCCTCTAATGAAAAACTGTTTTTT.

The chain links TRBV6-5 to TRBJ1-1; D gene uncertain. V was pared by 6 bases and J by 0 bases, with 14 bases between. The CDR3 totals 15 residues. Germline V lookup: CDR1 MNHEY, CDR2 SVGAGI. The chain's CDR3 is CASRYRGWVNTEAFF. DNA for the CDR3: TGTGCCAGCAGGTACAGAGGTTGGGTGAACACTGAAGCTTTCTTT.

The chain combines TRBV18 with TRBJ1-1, with D uncertain. Germline V lookup: CDR1 KGHSH, CDR2 LQKENI. The CDR3 runs 14 residues. V was clipped by 2 bases and J by 4 bases, with 11 bases between them. The CDR3 reads CASSPNPGRTEAFF. The CDR3 DNA sequence: TGTGCCAGCTCACCAAACCCCGGCCGCACTGAAGCTTTCTTT.

V is TRBV10-2 and J is TRBJ2-1; 9 positions agree with TRBD2. V shed 2 bases and J 9 bases; nucleotides not matched to a gene: 8. Germline CDR1 reads WSHSY; CDR2 reads SAAADI. This CDR3 is built from 15 residues. The CDR3 region is CASSEMAGGSSEQFF. DNA for the CDR3: TGCGCCAGCAGTGAGATGGCGGGGGGGTCCAGTGAGCAGTTCTTC.